This T cell receptor (beta chain) was sequenced for a study of cytomegalovirus exposure and HLA in healthy donors. Findings and limits, study-wide: The study flagged some 170 TCR beta chains as cytomegalovirus-associated. TCR beta chain V- and J-gene trimming was linked, in a later analysis, to a missense variant in DCLRE1C.

The PCR ran on 60 Vbeta and 13 Jbeta primers. Produced via immunoSEQ multiplex PCR; TCRdb's table is partial and in-frame only. The sample lists approximately 160,000 clones, 75% seen once, with over 1.2% in the top ten. Of note for this clone: Its antigen is not known.

The CDR3 extends over 13 amino acids. V lost 5 bases to trimming and J lost 6 bases, with 13 bases between them. Per the germline V gene, CDR1 is SEHNR and CDR2 is FQNEAQ (reference sequence). The chain uses TRBV7-9 and TRBJ1-2; D not certain. Specimen: PBMCs. The origin of this receptor is a man aged 18 to 29 in good health and CMV-seronegative. The CDR3 loop reads CASSEEVLDGYTF. The CDR3 DNA reads as TGTGCCAGCAGCGAAGAGGTTCTAGATGGCTACACCTTC.